The clone carrying this TCR beta chain was counted many times. Its antigen is as yet unknown. Memory CD4+ cells were defined as CD4+CD45RO+CD25-. After constant-region reverse-primer amplification, full-length variable regions underwent semi-nested PCR with Nested Universal Primer A. A single record per CDR3 protein comes from TCRdb applying MiXCR to the 5' RACE reads. The data show 25,000 to 35,000 distinct CDR3 sequences, approximately 25% seen once. Overall study findings and caveats: Tumor-infiltrating Treg TCR alpha and beta sequences overlapped most with tumor naive CD4+ T cells, then blood naive.

This CDR3 has 14 amino acids. V dropped 4 bases and J dropped 4 bases, with 14 bases sitting between them. Germline values: CDR1 DFQATT, CDR2 SNEGSKA (reference sequence). The rearrangement uses TRBV20-1 and TRBJ1-5; D is uncertain. The TCR originated in a female donor with breast cancer. The sample was memory CD4+ T cells sorted from blood. Subset reported: memory CD4+ T cells, CD4+CD45RO+CD25-. The CDR3 region has the DNA TGCAGTGCTACAGAGCGAGCGGGGAATCAGCCCCAGCATTTT. This gives the protein CSATERAGNQPQHF.